This TCR beta chain was sequenced for a study of blood T cell repertoires in COVID-19. Turning to the study itself: Whether acute or convalescent, the COVID-19 samples came from the United States, Italy and Spain. The analysed material was cDNA or gDNA that came from T cells, B-cell-depleted T cells, or PBMCs.

Method: immunoSEQ multiplex PCR; TCRdb's copy keeps in-frame clones and lacks some. The sample has fewer than 350,000 clones; 88% are singletons. The J segment lost 1 base and the V segment lost 4 bases, leaving 7 bases of the junction unmatched. The CDR3 spans 16 residues. Germline lookup yields CDR1 PRHDT and CDR2 FYEKMQ (reference sequence). The count of this clone is one. This chain uses TRBV13 with TRBJ1-1; 9 nucleotides agree with TRBD1. This receptor was identified in a man aged 18-30 years with active or convalescent COVID-19. The material sequenced was peripheral blood. CDR3 loop: CASSSVPGQGNTEAFF. Written as DNA, the CDR3 is TGTGCCAGCAGCTCAGTCCCGGGACAGGGGAACACTGAAGCTTTCTTT.